This entry is about one TCR beta chain. Original processing methods: Amplification from reference gene primers served as the basis for estimated nucleated cell counts. The method was immunoSEQ multiplex PCR; TCRdb's version includes in-frame clones alone and lacks a portion of them. Clone size and V and J calls were adopted from that table, with D and trimming inferred from the DNA. The table includes approximately 12,000 clones, roughly four fifths detected once. These data originate in a study of blood T cell repertoires in COVID-19. Turning to the study itself: The United States, Italy and Spain provided the acute and convalescent COVID-19 samples. From T cells, B-cell-depleted T cells, or PBMCs came the material, which was cDNA or gDNA.

V was clipped by 4 bases and J by 5 bases, with 12 bases between them. The CDR3 is 14 residues long. CDR1 is LGHNA, CDR2 YNFKEQ, per germline. V gene TRBV4-2 combines with J gene TRBJ2-1, with a possible D match to TRBD2 (6 bases). The sequence came from a woman aged 55 to 70 with acute or convalescent COVID-19. Sequences were obtained from peripheral blood. As DNA, the CDR3 is TGTGCCAGCAGCCTCGGGACTTATAACAATGAGCAGTTCTTC. It yields the protein CASSLGTYNNEQFF.